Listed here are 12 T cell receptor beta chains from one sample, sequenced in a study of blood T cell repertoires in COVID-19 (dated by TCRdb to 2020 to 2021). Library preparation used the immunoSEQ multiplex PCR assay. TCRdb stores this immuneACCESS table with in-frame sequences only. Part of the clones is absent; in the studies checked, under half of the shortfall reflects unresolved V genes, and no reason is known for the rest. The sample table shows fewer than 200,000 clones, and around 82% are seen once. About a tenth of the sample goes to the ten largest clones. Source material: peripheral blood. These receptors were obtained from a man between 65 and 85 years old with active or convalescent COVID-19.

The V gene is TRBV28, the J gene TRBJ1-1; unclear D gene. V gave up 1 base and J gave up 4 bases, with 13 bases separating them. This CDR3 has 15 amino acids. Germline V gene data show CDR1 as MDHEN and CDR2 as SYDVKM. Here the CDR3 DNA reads TGTGCCAGCAGTTTATCCCTCGGGAGCACCACTGAAGCTTTCTTT. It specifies CASSLSLGSTTEAFF.

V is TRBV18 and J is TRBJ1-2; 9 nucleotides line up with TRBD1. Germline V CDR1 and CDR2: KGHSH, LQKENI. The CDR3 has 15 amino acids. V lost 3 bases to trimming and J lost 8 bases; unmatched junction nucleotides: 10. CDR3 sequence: CASSPSSGQGYGYTF. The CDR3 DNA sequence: TGTGCCAGCTCACCGTCGTCGGGACAGGGCTACGGCTACACCTTC.

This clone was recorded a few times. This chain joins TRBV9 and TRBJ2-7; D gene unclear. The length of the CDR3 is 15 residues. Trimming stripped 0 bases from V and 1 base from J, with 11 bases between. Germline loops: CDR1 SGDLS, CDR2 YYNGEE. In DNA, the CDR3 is TGTGCCAGCAGCGTAGGCTCGGGTTTATCCTACGAGCAGTACTTC. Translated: CASSVGSGLSYEQYF.

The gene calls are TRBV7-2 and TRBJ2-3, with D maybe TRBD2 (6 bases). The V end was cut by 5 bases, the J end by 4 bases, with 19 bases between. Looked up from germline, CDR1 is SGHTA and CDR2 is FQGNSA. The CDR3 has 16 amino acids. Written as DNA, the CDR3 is TGTGCCAGCAGCCCCATGGCGGGGTCGGGCGCAGATACGCAGTATTTT. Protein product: CASSPMAGSGADTQYF.

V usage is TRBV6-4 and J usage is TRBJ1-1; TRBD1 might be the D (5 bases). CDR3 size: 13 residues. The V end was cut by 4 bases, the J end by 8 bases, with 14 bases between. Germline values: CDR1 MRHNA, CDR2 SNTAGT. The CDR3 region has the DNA TGTGCCAGCAGTGGCTCTTTCGGGGGGGAAGCTTTCTTT. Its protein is CASSGSFGGEAFF.

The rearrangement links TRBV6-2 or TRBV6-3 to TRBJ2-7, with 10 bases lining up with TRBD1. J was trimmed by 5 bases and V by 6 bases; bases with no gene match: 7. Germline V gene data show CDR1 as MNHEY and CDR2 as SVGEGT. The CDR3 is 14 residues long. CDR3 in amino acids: CASSQDRGPDEQYF. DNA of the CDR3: TGTGCCAGCAGCCAAGACAGGGGGCCTGACGAGCAGTACTTC.

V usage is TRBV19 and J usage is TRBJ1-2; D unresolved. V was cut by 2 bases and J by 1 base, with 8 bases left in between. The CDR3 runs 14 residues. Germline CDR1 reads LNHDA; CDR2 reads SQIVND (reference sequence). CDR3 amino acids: CASSITYYNYGYTF. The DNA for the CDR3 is TGTGCCAGTAGTATAACCTACTATAACTATGGCTACACCTTC.

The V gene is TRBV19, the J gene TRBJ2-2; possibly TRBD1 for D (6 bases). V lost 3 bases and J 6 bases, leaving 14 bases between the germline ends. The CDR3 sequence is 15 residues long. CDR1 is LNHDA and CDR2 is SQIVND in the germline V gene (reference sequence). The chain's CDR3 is CASSIFGQGPGELFF. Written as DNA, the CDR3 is TGTGCCAGTAGTATCTTCGGGCAGGGGCCCGGGGAGCTGTTTTTT. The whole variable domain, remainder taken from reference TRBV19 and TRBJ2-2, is DGGITQSPKYLFRKEGQNVTLSCEQNLNHDAMYWYRQDPGQGLRLIYYSQIVNDFQKGDIAEGYSVSREKKESFPLTVTSAQKNPTAFYLCASSIFGQGPGELFFGEGSRLTVL.

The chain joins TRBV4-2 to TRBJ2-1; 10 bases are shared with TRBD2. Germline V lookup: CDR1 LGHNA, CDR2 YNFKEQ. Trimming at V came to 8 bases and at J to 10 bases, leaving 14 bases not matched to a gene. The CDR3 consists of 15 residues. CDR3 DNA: TGTGCCAGCGTTCCGTCCCTAGCGGGGGATTTAGAGCAGTTCTTC. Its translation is CASVPSLAGDLEQFF.

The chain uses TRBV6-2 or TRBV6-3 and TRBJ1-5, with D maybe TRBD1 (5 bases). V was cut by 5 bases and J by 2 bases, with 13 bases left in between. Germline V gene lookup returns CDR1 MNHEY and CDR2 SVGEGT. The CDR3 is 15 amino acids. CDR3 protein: CASSIQGMGNQPQHF. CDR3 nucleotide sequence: TGTGCCAGCAGTATCCAGGGAATGGGCAATCAGCCCCAGCATTTT.

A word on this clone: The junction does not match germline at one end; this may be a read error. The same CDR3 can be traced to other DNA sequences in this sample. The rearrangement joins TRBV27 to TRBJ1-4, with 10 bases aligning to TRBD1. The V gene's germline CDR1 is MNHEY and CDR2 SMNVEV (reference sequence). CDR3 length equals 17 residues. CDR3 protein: CASSLGQGSATNEKLFF. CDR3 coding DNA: TGTGCCAGCAGTTTGGGACAGGGGAGTGCAACTAATGAAAAACTATTTTTT.

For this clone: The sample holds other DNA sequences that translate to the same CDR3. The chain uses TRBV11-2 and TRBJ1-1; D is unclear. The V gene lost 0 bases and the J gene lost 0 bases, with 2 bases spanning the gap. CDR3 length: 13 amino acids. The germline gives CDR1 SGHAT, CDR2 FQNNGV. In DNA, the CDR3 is TGTGCCAGCAGCTTAGATATGAACACTGAAGCTTTCTTT. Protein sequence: CASSLDMNTEAFF.